This T cell receptor (beta chain) stems from a study of blood T cells in healthy people across ages. As regards this clonotype: The CDR3 end shows no conserved phenylalanine or tryptophan, and so a read error is likely.

Each donor supplied around 10 milliliters of peripheral blood. Alongside a J-beta primer mix, a sample-barcoded 5' primer served in a second PCR lasting 7 to 11 cycles. Each of the samples gave a minimum of 2.5 million paired-end reads that contained CDR3. TCRdb processed the 5' RACE reads anew with MiXCR; each CDR3 protein has one entry. The sample holds 550,000 to 700,000 distinct CDR3 sequences, approximately 25% seen once. The receptor comes from a woman aged 70-85 years in good health. The sample taken for sequencing was blood.

The CDR3 protein is CASSLRGGADTQYL. The CDR3 DNA sequence: TGTGCCAGCAGCTTAAGGGGGGGCGCAGATACGCAGTATCTT. V and J are TRBV7-2 and TRBJ2-3, with a tentative D call TRBD2 (7 bases). V was shortened by 2 bases and J by 4 bases, with 10 bases between the two germline ends. This CDR3 has 14 residues. Per the germline V gene, CDR1 is SGHTA and CDR2 is FQGNSA.